This T cell receptor beta chain was obtained from a study of vaccination effects on CD4 cells after COVID-19. Pools of viral peptides were used by the ViraFEST assay to expand antigen-specific CD4+ T cells ahead of sequencing. Cultured cells yielded isolated CD4+ T cells after 10 days. The cohort was immunized with two doses of either the BNT162b2 or mRNA-1273 vaccine. Having tested negative for nucleocapsid antibodies, the vaccine recipients showed no prior SARS-CoV-2 infection. About 2 million PBMC were seeded per well and grown in the presence of about 9.5 IU/ml IL-2 and 10 ug/ml peptides. Half-medium exchanges with IL-2 medium took place on days 3 and 7. Details on this clone: Its antigen is undetermined.

This table comes from immunoSEQ multiplex PCR, and its TCRdb copy is limited to in-frame clones, with some not included. Of 25,000 to 35,000 clones listed, 55% to 70% are singletons. The germline V gene encodes CDR1 SEHNR and CDR2 FQNEAQ (reference sequence). The CDR3 is made up of 13 amino acids. V lost 10 bases, J lost 0 bases, and 13 bases lay in between. The rearrangement joins TRBV7-9 to TRBJ2-7, with D maybe TRBD2 (6 bases). The source was CD4+ T cells from PBMCs cultured with SARS-CoV-2 spike peptides, collected after COVID-19 vaccination. The clonotype originates from a human donor who received a COVID-19 vaccine. The CDR3 DNA reads as TGTGCCACCGACGTAGCGGACTCCTACGAGCAGTACTTC. Amino acid sequence: CATDVADSYEQYF.